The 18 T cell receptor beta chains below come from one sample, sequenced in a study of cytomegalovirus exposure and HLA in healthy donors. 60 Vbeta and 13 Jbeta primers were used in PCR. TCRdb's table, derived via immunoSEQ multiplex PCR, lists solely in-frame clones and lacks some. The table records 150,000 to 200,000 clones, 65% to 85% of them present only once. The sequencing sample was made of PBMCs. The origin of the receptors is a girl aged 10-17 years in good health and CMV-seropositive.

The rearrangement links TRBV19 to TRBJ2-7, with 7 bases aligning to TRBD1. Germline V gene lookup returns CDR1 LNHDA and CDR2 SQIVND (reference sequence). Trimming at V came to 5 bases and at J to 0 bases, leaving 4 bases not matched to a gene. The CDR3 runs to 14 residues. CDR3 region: CASSFAGGSYEQYF. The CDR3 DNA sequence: TGTGCCAGTAGTTTCGCAGGGGGCTCCTACGAGCAGTACTTC. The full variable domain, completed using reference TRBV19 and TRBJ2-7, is DGGITQSPKYLFRKEGQNVTLSCEQNLNHDAMYWYRQDPGQGLRLIYYSQIVNDFQKGDIAEGYSVSREKKESFPLTVTSAQKNPTAFYLCASSFAGGSYEQYFGPGTRLTVT.

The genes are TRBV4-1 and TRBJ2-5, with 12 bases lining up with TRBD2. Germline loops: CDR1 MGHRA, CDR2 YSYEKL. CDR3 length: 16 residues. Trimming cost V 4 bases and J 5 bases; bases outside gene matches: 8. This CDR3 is CASSPPSGRAVETQYF. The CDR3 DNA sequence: TGCGCCAGCAGCCCTCCTAGCGGGAGGGCCGTGGAGACCCAGTACTTC.

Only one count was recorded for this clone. CDR3 loop: CASSLAPASGGPYEQYF. CDR3 nucleotide sequence: TGCGCCAGCAGCTTGGCCCCGGCTAGCGGGGGTCCCTACGAGCAGTACTTC. The V call is TRBV5-1, the J call TRBJ2-7, with TRBD2 matching over 10 bases. This CDR3 has 17 residues. CDR1 is SGHRS and CDR2 is YFSETQ in the germline V gene. V lost 0 bases and J lost 2; bases outside the gene matches: 8. The complete variable domain, with remaining parts taken from reference TRBV5-1 and TRBJ2-7, reads KAGVTQTPRYLIKTRGQQVTLSCSPISGHRSVSWYQQTPGQGLQFLFEYFSETQRNKGNFPGRFSGRQFSNSRSEMNVSTLELGDSALYLCASSLAPASGGPYEQYFGPGTRLTVT.

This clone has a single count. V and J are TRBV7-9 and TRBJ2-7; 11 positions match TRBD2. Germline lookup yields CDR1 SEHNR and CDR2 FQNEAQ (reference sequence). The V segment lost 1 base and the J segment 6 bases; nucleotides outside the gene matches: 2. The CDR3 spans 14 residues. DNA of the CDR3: TGTGCCAGCAGCTTAGTACTAGCGGGAGTCGAGCAGTACTTC. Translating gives CASSLVLAGVEQYF.

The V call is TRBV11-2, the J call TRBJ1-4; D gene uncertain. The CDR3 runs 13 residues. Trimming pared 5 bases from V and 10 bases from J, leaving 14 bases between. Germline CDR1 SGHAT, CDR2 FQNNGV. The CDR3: CASSPPLSGKLFF. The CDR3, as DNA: TGTGCCAGCAGCCCACCCCTTTCCGGAAAACTGTTTTTT.

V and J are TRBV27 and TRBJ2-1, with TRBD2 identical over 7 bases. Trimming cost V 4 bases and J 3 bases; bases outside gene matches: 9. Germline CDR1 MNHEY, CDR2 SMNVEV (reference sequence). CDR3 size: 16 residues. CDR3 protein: CASSSPREVLYNEQFF. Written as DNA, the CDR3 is TGTGCCAGCAGTTCTCCACGGGAGGTTCTCTACAATGAGCAGTTCTTC.

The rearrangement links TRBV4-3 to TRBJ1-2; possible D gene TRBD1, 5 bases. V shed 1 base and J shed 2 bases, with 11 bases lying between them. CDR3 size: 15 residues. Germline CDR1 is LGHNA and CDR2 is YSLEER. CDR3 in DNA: TGCGCCAGCAGCCAAGGTTCCCCAGGGAACTATGGCTACACCTTC. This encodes CASSQGSPGNYGYTF.

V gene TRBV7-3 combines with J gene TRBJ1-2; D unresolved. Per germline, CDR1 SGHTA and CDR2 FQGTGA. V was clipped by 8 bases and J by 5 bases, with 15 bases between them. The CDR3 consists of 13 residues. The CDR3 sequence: CASSPAGSYGYTF. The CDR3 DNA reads TGTGCCAGCTCCCCCGCGGGATCATATGGCTACACCTTC. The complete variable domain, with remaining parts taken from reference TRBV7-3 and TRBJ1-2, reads GAGVSQTPSNKVTEKGKYVELRCDPISGHTALYWYRQSLGQGPEFLIYFQGTGAADDSGLPNDRFFAVRPEGSVSTLKIQRTERGDSAVYLCASSPAGSYGYTFGSGTRLTVV.

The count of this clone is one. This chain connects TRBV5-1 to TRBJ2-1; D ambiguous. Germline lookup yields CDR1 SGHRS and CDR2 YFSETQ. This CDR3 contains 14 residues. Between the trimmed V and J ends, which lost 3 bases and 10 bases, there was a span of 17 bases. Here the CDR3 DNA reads TGCGCCAGCAGCTCCGGAGAGCCTTTTATCGAGCAGTTCTTC. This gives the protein CASSSGEPFIEQFF.

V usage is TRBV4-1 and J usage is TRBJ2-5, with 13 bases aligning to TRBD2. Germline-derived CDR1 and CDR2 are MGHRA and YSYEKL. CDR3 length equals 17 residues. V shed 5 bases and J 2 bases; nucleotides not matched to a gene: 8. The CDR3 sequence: CASSSRTSGSYQETQYF. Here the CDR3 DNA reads TGCGCCAGCAGCTCCAGGACTAGCGGGAGTTATCAAGAGACCCAGTACTTC.

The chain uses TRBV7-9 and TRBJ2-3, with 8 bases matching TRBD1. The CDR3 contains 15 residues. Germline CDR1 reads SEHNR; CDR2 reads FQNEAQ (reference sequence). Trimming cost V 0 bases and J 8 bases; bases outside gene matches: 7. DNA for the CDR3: TGTGCCAGCAGCTTAGCGGAGACAGGGGATCTTACGCAGTATTTT. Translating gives CASSLAETGDLTQYF.

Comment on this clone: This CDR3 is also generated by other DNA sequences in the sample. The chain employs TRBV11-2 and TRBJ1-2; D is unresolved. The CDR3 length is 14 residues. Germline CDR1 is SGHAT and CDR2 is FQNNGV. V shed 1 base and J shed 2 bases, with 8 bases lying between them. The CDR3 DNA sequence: TGTGCCAGCAGCTTAGTCTCCGTAAACTATGGCTACACCTTC. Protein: CASSLVSVNYGYTF.

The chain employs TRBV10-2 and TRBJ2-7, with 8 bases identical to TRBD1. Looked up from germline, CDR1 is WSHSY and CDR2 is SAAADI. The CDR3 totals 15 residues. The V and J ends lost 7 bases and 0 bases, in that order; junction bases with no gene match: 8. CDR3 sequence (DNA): TGCGCCAGCACGCCTAGGACAGGGAGCTCCTACGAGCAGTACTTC. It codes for CASTPRTGSSYEQYF.

For the CDR3, the DNA is TGCGCCAGCAGCCAAGTTAGAGGGACAGGTGAAGCTTTCTTT. As protein: CASSQVRGTGEAFF. The rearrangement links TRBV4-1 to TRBJ1-1; the match to TRBD1 covers 8 bases. Trimming at V came to 1 base and at J to 7 bases, leaving 5 bases not matched to a gene. There are 14 residues in the CDR3. Germline V gene sequence: CDR1 MGHRA, CDR2 YSYEKL.

Here the CDR3 reads CASQQGVGNTEAFF. CDR3 sequence (DNA): TGCGCCAGTCAACAGGGGGTCGGGAACACTGAAGCTTTCTTT. The genes are TRBV5-1 and TRBJ1-1, with TRBD1 matching 8 bases. V was pared by 8 bases and J by 1 base, with 7 bases of the junction left unmatched. This CDR3 has 14 amino acids. Germline CDR1 reads SGHRS; CDR2 reads YFSETQ. Together with reference TRBV5-1 and TRBJ1-1, the CDR3 gives the full variable domain: KAGVTQTPRYLIKTRGQQVTLSCSPISGHRSVSWYQQTPGQGLQFLFEYFSETQRNKGNFPGRFSGRQFSNSRSEMNVSTLELGDSALYLCASQQGVGNTEAFFGQGTRLTVV.

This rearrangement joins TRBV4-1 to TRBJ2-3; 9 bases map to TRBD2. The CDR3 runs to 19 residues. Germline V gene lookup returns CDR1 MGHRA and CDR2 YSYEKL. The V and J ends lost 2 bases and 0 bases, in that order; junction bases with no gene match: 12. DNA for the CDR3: TGCGCCAGCAGCCAATTCTTTAGGACTAGCGATCTTAGCACAGATACGCAGTATTTT. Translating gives CASSQFFRTSDLSTDTQYF.

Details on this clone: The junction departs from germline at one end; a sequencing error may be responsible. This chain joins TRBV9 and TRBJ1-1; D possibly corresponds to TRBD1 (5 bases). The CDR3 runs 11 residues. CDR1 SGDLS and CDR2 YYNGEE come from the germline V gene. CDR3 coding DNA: TGTGCCAGCAGCGATGACAGCCGGTTGATCTTT. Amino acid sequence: CASSDDSRLIF.

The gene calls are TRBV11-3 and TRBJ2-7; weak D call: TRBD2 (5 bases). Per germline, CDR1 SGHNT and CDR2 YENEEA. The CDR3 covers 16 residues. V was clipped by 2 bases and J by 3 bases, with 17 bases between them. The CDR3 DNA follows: TGTGCCAGCAGCTTATCCGGGTCGGGATCATACTACGAGCAGTACTTC. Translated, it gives CASSLSGSGSYYEQYF.